A single sample is the source of the 15 T cell receptor beta chains below, sequenced in a study of CXCR3-negative and CXCR3-positive naive CD8 T cells. The study made its TRB cDNA libraries by 5' RACE, adding UMI labels. From its re-call of the 5' RACE reads, TCRdb lists each CDR3 protein once, without DNA. This specimen shows around 140,000 distinct CDR3 sequences; the ten leading clones hold 0.41%. The study's findings and limits: The TRB CDR3s that CXCR3-positive naive cells carried were more hydrophobic than those of CXCR3-negative naive cells.

No antigens are known for them. Sequencing was carried out using naive CXCR3+ CD8+ T cells from blood. The subset was: CD45RO-CCR7+CD27+CD95- naive CD8+ T cells expressing CXCR3 (TNR3+). These receptors were obtained from a human donor in good health. Some clones in this sample may be carry-over from other donors' samples.

This rearrangement joins TRBV7-2 to TRBJ1-4; TCRdb designates TRBD1, a call that cannot be tested without DNA. Germline-derived CDR1 and CDR2 are SGHTA and FQGNSA. The CDR3 spans 16 residues. Here the CDR3 reads CASSLDLGTGPEKLFF.

The chain uses TRBV7-8 and TRBJ2-1; the D call of TRBD1 rests on TCRdb alone, since no DNA is present to check it. The CDR3 totals 14 residues. The germline V gene has CDR1 SGHVS and CDR2 FQNEAQ. The CDR3 reads CASSPPAPLYEQFF.

CDR3 region: CASSLALAGVSYNEQFF. The V call is TRBV5-1, the J call TRBJ2-1; the TRBD2 assignment by TCRdb is unverifiable without DNA. The CDR3 consists of 17 residues. Germline CDR1 and CDR2: SGHRS and YFSETQ. Based on the CDR3 plus reference TRBV5-1 and TRBJ2-1, the full variable domain is KAGVTQTPRYLIKTRGQQVTLSCSPISGHRSVSWYQQTPGQGLQFLFEYFSETQRNKGNFPGRFSGRQFSNSRSEMNVSTLELGDSALYLCASSLALAGVSYNEQFFGPGTRLTVL.

The chain joins TRBV7-9 to TRBJ1-4. CDR3 length: 13 residues. Germline values: CDR1 SEHNR, CDR2 FQNEAQ (reference sequence). The CDR3 reads CASSFDSREKLFF.

This chain uses TRBV4-1 with TRBJ2-7; TCRdb returns TRBD1, unconfirmable since there is no DNA. CDR3 length equals 13 residues. Per germline, CDR1 MGHRA and CDR2 YSYEKL. CDR3 loop: CASRQTGAYEQYF.

The chain uses TRBV29-1 and TRBJ2-1; with no DNA, the TCRdb D assignment of TRBD1 cannot be verified. This CDR3 is 11 amino acids long. CDR1 SQVTM and CDR2 ANQGSEA come from the germline V gene. CDR3 loop: CSAPYPQEQFF.

The J gene is TRBJ1-4, the V gene TRBV19. This CDR3 comprises 13 residues. In germline, CDR1 is LNHDA, CDR2 SQIVND (reference sequence). This chain's CDR3 is CASTAGVGEKLFF.

The chain joins TRBV5-3 to TRBJ2-7; TCRdb reports TRBD1, a call that lacks DNA to check it against. TRBV5-3 is an ORF for which the function is uncertain. This CDR3 has 15 residues. CDR3 in amino acids: CARSRPGHVSYEQYF.

The chain carries TRBV28 and TRBJ2-5; TCRdb's D call of TRBD1 is untestable without DNA. The CDR3 is 14 amino acids. Germline V CDR1 and CDR2: MDHEN, SYDVKM. The CDR3 is CASRQTGGRETQYF. Complete variable domain (other parts from reference TRBV28 and TRBJ2-5): DVKVTQSSRYLVKRTGEKVFLECVQDMDHENMFWYRQDPGLGLRLIYFSYDVKMKEKGDIPEGYSVSREKKERFSLILESASTNQTSMYLCASRQTGGRETQYFGPGTRLLVL.

The chain's CDR3 is CASSPGTGVNTEAFF. This chain links TRBV7-6 with TRBJ1-1; TCRdb's D call, TRBD1, is unchecked because there is no DNA. CDR1 is SGHVS and CDR2 is FNYEAQ in the germline V gene. The CDR3 runs 15 residues.

The chain has TRBV7-8 and TRBJ1-3; without DNA, the TCRdb call of TRBD1 cannot be checked. The CDR3 totals 16 residues. Germline V gene lookup returns CDR1 SGHVS and CDR2 FQNEAQ. Here the CDR3 reads CASSLNPAGPANTIYF.

The rearrangement uses TRBV5-1 and TRBJ2-1. The CDR3 extends over 16 amino acids. Germline V gene sequence: CDR1 SGHRS, CDR2 YFSETQ. CDR3 sequence: CASSLEGSGSYNEQFF.

This sequence joins TRBV6-5 and TRBJ1-1; TCRdb's D call of TRBD1 is untestable without DNA. CDR3 length equals 13 residues. The V gene's germline CDR1 is MNHEY and CDR2 SVGAGI. CDR3 sequence: CASNDESLTEAFF.

The genes are TRBV7-3 and TRBJ2-2; TCRdb names TRBD1, which stays unverified in the absence of DNA. The CDR3 covers 18 residues. CDR1 is SGHTA, CDR2 FQGTGA, per germline. The CDR3 sequence is CASSLSPQTGTYTGELFF. Based on the CDR3 plus reference TRBV7-3 and TRBJ2-2, the full variable domain is GAGVSQTPSNKVTEKGKYVELRCDPISGHTALYWYRQSLGQGPEFLIYFQGTGAADDSGLPNDRFFAVRPEGSVSTLKIQRTERGDSAVYLCASSLSPQTGTYTGELFFGEGSRLTVL.

V is TRBV7-9 and J is TRBJ2-7; TCRdb calls TRBD1, which cannot be checked without DNA. The CDR3 totals 15 residues. Germline CDR1 is SEHNR and CDR2 is FQNEAQ (reference sequence). This chain's CDR3 is CASSSGTAFTYEQYF.